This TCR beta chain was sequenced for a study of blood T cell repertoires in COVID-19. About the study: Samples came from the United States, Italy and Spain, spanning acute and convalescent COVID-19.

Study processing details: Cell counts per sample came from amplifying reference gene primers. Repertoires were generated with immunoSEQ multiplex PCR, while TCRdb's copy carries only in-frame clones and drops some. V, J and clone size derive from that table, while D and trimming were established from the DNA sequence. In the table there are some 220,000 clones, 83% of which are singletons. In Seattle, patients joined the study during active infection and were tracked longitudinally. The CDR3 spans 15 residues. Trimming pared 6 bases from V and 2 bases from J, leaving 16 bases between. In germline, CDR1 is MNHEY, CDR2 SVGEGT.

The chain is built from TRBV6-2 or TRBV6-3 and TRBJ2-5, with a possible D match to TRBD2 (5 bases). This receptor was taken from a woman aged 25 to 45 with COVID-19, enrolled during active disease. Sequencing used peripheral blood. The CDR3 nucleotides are TGTGCCAGCAGCCCCGACTACACTTTACAAGAGACCCAGTACTTC. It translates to CASSPDYTLQETQYF.